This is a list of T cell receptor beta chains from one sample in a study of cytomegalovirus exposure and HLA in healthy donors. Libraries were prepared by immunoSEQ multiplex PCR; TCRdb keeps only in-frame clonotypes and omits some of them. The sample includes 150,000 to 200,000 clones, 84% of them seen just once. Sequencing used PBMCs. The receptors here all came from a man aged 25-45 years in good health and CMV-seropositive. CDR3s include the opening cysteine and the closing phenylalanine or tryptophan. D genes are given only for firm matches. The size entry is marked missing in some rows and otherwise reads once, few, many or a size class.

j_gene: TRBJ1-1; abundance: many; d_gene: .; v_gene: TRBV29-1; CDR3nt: TGCAGCACCGGAGGGGACACTGAAGCTTTCTTT; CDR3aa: CSTGGDTEAFF
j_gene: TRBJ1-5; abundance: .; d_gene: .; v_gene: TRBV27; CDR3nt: TGTGCCAGCAGTCGACAGTTTAGCAATCAGCCCCAGCATTTT; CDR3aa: CASSRQFSNQPQHF
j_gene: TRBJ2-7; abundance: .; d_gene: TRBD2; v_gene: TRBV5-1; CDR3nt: TGCGCCAGCAGCTTGGAGGCTAGCGGGGGTGGTGAGCAGTACTTC; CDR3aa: CASSLEASGGGEQYF
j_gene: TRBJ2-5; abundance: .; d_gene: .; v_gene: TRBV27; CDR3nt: TGTGCCAGCAGTTTTTCATCGGGGTTGGTAGAGACCCAGTACTTC; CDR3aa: CASSFSSGLVETQYF
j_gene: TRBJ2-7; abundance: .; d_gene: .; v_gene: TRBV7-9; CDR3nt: TGTGCCAGCAGCGCCCCCCTGGCCGGAGGGGGCGGCGAGCAGTACTTC; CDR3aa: CASSAPLAGGGGEQYF
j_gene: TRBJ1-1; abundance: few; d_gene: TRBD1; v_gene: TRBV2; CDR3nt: TGTGCCAGCAGTGACTGGGACAGGGCGCGCACTGAAGCTTTCTTT; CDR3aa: CASSDWDRARTEAFF
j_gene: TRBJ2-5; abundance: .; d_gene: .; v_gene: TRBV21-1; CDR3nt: TGTGCCAGCAGCAAAAGGCGACCCGGGGAGGGCATCAAGACCCAGTACTTC; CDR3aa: CASSKRRPGEGIKTQYF
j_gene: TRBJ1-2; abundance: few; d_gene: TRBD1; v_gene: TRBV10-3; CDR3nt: TGTGCCATCAGTGAAACAGGGGTTTATGGCTACACCTTC; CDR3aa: CAISETGVYGYTF
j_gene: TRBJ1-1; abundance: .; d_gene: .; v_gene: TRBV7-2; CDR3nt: TGTGCCAGCAGCCGTCGAACACAGAACACTGAAGCTTTCTTT; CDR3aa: CASSRRTQNTEAFF
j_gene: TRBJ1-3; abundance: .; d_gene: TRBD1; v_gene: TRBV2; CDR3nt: TGTGCCAGCAGTGTGGACAGGGGAAACACCATATATTTT; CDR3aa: CASSVDRGNTIYF
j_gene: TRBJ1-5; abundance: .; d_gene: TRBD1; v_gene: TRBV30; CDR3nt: TGTGCCTGGAGTCGGTCCTCGACAGGGTATAGCAATCAGCCCCAGCATTTT; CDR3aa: CAWSRSSTGYSNQPQHF
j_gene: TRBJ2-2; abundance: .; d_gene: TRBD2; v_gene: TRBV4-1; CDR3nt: TGCGCCAGCAGCCCGACAGCGGGAGGCCCCAGGGGGGAGCTGTTTTTT; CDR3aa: CASSPTAGGPRGELFF
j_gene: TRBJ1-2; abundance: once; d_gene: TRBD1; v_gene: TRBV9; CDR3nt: TGTGCCAGCAGCGTAGGAGACAGGGCCTATGGCTACACCTTC; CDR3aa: CASSVGDRAYGYTF
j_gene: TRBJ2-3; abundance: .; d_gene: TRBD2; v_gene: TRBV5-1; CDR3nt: TGCGCCAGCAGCTTAGGACTAGCACGAGATACGCAGTATTTT; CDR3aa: CASSLGLARDTQYF
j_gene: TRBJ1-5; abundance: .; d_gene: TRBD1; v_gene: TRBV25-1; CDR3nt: TGTGCCAGCAGTGAATTAAACAGGGGACAGCCCCAGCATTTT; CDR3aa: CASSELNRGQPQHF
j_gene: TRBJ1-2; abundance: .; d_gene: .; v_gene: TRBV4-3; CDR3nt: TGCGCCAGCAGCCAAGCCAGGGATTTGGGCTACACCTTC; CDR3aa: CASSQARDLGYTF
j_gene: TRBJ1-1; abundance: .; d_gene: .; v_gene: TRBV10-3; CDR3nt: TGTGCCATCAGTGACGGAGTCGCTGAAGCTTTCTTT; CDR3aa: CAISDGVAEAFF
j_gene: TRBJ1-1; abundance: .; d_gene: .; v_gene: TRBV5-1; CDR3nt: TGCGCCAGCAGCCCCCTGACATGGGGGGGAAAGACTGAAGCTTTCTTT; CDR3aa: CASSPLTWGGKTEAFF
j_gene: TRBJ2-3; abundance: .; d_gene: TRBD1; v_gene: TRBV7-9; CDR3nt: TGTGCCAGCAGTTTCCGAGCGGACAGGGATGCGCAGTATTTT; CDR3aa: CASSFRADRDAQYF
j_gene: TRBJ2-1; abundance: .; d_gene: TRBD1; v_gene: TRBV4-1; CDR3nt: TGCGCCAGCAGCCAAGGTTCTTTAGGGACAGTTTACAATGAGCAGTTCTTC; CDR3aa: CASSQGSLGTVYNEQFF
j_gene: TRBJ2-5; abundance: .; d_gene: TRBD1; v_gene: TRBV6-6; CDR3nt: TGTGCCAGCAGCTATCAGGGGGCGCAGTCTGAGACCCAGTACTTC; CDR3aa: CASSYQGAQSETQYF
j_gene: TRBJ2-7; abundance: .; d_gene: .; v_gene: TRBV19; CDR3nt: TGTGCCAGTAGTTCCTCTGCCGCGTCCTACGAGCAGTACTTC; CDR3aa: CASSSSAASYEQYF
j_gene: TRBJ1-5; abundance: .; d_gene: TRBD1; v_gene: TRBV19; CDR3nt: TGTGCCAGTAGTATCCACGGGACAGGGGTTTATAGCAATCAGCCCCAGCATTTT; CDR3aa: CASSIHGTGVYSNQPQHF
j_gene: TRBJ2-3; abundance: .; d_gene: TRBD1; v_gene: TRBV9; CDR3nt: TGTGCCAGCGAGGGGGGGACAGGGAGCCCCACAGATACGCAGTATTTT; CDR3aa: CASEGGTGSPTDTQYF
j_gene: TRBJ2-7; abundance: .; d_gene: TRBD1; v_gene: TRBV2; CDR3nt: TGTGCCAGCAGTGCCGGGACAGGGACCTACGAGCAGTACTTC; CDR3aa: CASSAGTGTYEQYF
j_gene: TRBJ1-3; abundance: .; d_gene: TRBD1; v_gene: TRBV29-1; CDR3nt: TGCAGCGTGGGGACAGGGACCAGCTCTGGAAACACCATATATTTT; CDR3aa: CSVGTGTSSGNTIYF
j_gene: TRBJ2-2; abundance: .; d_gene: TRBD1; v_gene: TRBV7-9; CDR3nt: TGTGCCAGCAGCTCATGGGCAGGGGGCCCCGGGGAGCTGTTTTTT; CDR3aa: CASSSWAGGPGELFF
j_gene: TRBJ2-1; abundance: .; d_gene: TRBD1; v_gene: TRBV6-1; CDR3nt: TGTGCCAGCCAAGGGGCAGGGGGCACCTACAATGAGCAGTTCTTC; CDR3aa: CASQGAGGTYNEQFF
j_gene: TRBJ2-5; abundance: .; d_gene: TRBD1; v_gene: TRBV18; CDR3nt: TGTGCCAGCTCACCAATGGACAGGGAAGAGACCCAGTACTTC; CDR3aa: CASSPMDREETQYF
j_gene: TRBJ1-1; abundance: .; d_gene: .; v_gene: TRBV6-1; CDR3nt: TGTGCCAGCAGTGAAGCGGGGGCGGTTGAAGCTTTCTTT; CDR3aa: CASSEAGAVEAFF
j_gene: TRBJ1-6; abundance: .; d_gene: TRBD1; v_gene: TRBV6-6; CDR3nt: TGTGCCAGCAGCCCCAGGGGGATCTCCTATAATTCACCCCTCCACTTT; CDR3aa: CASSPRGISYNSPLHF
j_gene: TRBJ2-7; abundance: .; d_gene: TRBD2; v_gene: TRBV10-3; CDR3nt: TGTGCCATCAGTGAGGGGGGAACTAGCGGCTCCTACGAGCAGTACTTC; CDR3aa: CAISEGGTSGSYEQYF
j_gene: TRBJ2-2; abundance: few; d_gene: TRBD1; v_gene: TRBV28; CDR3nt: TGTGCCAGCGAGCCTGGGACAGGGGCCACCGGGGAGCTGTTTTTT; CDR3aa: CASEPGTGATGELFF
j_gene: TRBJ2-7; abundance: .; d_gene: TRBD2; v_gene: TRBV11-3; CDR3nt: TGTGCCAGCAGCTTGGGGGGGACGGGTTACGAGCAGTACTTC; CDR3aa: CASSLGGTGYEQYF
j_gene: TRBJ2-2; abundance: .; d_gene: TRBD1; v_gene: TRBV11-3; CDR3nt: TGTGCCAGCAGCCCGAAGGGACAGGCGAGGGGCGGGGAGCTGTTTTTT; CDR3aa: CASSPKGQARGGELFF
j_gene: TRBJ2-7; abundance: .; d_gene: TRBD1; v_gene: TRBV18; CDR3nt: TGTGCCAGCTCACGACATACAGGGGACGAGCAGTACTTC; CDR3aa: CASSRHTGDEQYF
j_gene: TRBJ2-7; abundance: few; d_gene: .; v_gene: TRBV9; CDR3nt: TGTGCCAGCAGCGTAGCTAGCGACCCCTACGAGCAGTACTTC; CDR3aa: CASSVASDPYEQYF
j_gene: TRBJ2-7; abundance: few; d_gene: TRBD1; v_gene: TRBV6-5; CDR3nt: TGTGCCAGCAGTTACTCTGGGACAGGCTCCTACGAGCAGTACTTC; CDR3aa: CASSYSGTGSYEQYF
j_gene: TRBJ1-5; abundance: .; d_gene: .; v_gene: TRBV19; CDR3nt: TGTGCCAGTAGTATGGGATCAGGGGGCAATCAGCCCCAGCATTTT; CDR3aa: CASSMGSGGNQPQHF
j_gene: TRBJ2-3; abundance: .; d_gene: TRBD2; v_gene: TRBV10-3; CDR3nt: TGTGCCATCAGTCGTAGCGGGAGCTCTGGAGGAGATACGCAGTATTTT; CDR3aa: CAISRSGSSGGDTQYF
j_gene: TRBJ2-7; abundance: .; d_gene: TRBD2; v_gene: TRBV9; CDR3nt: TGTGCCAGCAGCGTAGACCTAGCGGGAGGACACGAGCAGTACTTC; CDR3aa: CASSVDLAGGHEQYF
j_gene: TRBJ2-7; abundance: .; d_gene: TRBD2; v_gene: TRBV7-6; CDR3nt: TGTGCCAGCAGCTTACTAGCGGGAGGACCTATCGAGCAGTACTTC; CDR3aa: CASSLLAGGPIEQYF
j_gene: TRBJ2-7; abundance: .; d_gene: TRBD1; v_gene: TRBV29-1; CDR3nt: TGCAGCGTTGAGATAGCAGGACAGGGACACTACGAGCAGTACTTC; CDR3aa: CSVEIAGQGHYEQYF
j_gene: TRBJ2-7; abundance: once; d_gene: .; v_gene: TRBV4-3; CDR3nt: TGCGCCAGCAGCCTCGACAGGTCCTACGAGCAGTACTTC; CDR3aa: CASSLDRSYEQYF
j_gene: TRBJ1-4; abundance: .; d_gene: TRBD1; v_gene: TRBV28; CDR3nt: TGTGCCAGCAGTTTCACCACAGGGGATGGTGAAAAACTGTTTTTT; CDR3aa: CASSFTTGDGEKLFF
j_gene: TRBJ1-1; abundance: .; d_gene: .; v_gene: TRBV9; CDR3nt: TGTGCCAGCAGCATCGGGACATCGACTGAAGCTTTCTTT; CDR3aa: CASSIGTSTEAFF
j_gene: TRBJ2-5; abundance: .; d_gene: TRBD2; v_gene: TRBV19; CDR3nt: TGTGCCAGTAGTGCTAGCGGGGGCAGGGAGACCCAGTACTTC; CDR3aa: CASSASGGRETQYF
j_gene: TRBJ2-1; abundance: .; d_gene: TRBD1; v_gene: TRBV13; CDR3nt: TGTGCCAGCAGAAGGACAGGGAGCTCCTACAATGAGCAGTTCTTC; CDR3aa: CASRRTGSSYNEQFF
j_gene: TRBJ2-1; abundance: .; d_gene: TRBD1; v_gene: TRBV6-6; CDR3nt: TGTGCCAGCAGGCTGACAGGGGGGGATGAGCAGTTCTTC; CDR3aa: CASRLTGGDEQFF
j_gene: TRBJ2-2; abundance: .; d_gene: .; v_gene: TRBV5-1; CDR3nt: TGCGCCAGCAGCTGGAAGGGGGACGGGGAGCTGTTTTTT; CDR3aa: CASSWKGDGELFF
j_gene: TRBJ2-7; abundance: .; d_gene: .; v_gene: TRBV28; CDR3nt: TGTGCCAGCGGGAGTTCCGAGCAGTACTTC; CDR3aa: CASGSSEQYF
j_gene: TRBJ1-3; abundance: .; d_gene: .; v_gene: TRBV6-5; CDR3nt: TGTGCCAGCAGCCGGCAGGCGGAGGCTGGAAACACCATATATTTT; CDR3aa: CASSRQAEAGNTIYF
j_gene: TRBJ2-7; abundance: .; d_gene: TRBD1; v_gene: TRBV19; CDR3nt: TGTGCCAGTAGTACGGGACAGTCCTACGAGCAGTACTTC; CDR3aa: CASSTGQSYEQYF
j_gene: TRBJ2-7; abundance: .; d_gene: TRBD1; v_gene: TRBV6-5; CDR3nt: TGTGCCAGCAGTACCGGACAGGGTCGAGAGTACTTC; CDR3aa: CASSTGQGREYF
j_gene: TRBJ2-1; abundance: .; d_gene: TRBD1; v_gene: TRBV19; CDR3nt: TGTGCCAGTAGTATTGGTCGGCAGGGGGTAAGCGATGAGCAGTTCTTC; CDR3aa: CASSIGRQGVSDEQFF
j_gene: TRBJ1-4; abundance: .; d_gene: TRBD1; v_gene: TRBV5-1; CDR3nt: TGCGCCAGCAGCTTAGGTCCGGGACAGGGGGGTGAAAAACTGTTTTTT; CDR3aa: CASSLGPGQGGEKLFF
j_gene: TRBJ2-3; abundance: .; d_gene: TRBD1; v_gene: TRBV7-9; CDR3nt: TGTGCCAGCAGCTTAGGACAGGGTAGCACAGATACGCAGTATTTT; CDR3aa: CASSLGQGSTDTQYF